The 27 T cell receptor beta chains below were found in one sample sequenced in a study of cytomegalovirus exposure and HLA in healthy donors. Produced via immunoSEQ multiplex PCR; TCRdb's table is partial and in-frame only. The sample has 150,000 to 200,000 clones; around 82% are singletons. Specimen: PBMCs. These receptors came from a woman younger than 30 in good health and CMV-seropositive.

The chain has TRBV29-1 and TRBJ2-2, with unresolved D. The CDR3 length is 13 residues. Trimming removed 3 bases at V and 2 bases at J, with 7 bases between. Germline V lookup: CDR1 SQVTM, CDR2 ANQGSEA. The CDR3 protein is CSVDTTNTGELFF. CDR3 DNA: TGCAGCGTTGACACCACTAACACCGGGGAGCTGTTTTTT.

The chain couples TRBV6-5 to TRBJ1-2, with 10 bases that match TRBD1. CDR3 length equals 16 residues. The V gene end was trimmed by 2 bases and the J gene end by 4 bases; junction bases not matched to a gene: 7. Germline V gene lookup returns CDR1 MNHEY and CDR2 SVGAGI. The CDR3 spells CASSYAGQGEGYGYTF. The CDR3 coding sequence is TGTGCCAGCAGTTACGCAGGACAGGGGGAAGGCTATGGCTACACCTTC.

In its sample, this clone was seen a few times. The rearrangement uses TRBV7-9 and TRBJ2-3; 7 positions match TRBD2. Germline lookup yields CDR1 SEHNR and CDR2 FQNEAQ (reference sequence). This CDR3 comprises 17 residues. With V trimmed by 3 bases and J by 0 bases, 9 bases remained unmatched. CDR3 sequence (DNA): TGTGCCAGCAGCTTCCTTACCCTAGCGGTCAGCACAGATACGCAGTATTTT. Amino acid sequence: CASSFLTLAVSTDTQYF.

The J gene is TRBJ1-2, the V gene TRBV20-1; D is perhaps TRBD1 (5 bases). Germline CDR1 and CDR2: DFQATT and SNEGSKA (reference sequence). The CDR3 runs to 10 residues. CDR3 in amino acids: CIGDHYGYTF. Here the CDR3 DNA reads TGCATAGGGGATCACTATGGCTACACCTTC.

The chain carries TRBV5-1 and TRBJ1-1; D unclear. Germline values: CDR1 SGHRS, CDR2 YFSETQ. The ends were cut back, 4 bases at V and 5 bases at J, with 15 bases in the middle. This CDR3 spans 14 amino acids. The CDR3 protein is CASSPLNKETEAFF. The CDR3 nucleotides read TGCGCCAGCAGCCCCCTAAACAAGGAGACTGAAGCTTTCTTT.

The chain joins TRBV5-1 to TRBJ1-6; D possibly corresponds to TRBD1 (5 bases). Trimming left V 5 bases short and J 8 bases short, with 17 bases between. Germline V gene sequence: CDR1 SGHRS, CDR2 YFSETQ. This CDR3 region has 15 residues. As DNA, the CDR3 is TGCGCCAGCAGTTTAGAGCCGGGAGGGGATTCACCCCTCCACTTT. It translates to CASSLEPGGDSPLHF.

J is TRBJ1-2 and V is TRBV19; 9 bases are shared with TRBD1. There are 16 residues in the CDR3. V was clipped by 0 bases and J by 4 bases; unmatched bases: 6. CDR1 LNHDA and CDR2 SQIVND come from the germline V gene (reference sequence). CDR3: CASSIDAPGQGYGYTF. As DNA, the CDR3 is TGTGCCAGTAGTATAGATGCCCCGGGACAGGGCTATGGCTACACCTTC.

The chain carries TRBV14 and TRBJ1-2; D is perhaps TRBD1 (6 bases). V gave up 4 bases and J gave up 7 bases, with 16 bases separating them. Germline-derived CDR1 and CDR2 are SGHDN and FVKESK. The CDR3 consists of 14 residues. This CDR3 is CASSPPGGAGGYTF. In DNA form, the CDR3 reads TGTGCCAGCAGCCCCCCCGGGGGGGCGGGTGGCTACACCTTC.

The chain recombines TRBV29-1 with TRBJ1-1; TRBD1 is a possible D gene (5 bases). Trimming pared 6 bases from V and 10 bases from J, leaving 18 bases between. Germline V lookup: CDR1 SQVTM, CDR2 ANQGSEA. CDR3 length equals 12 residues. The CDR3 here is CSVRTGDVGAFF. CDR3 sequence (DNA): TGCAGCGTCCGGACGGGGGATGTGGGAGCTTTCTTT. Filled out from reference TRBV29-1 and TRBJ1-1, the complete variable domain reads SAVISQKPSRDICQRGTSLTIQCQVDSQVTMMFWYRQQPGQSLTLIATANQGSEATYESGFVIDKFPISRPNLTFSTLTVSNMSPEDSSIYLCSVRTGDVGAFFGQGTRLTVV.

The CDR3 loop is CASSGQDLIGYTF. In DNA form, the CDR3 reads TGCGCCAGCAGCGGACAGGACCTTATCGGCTACACCTTC. This chain connects TRBV5-1 to TRBJ1-2, with 7 bases matching TRBD1. Germline V gives CDR1 SGHRS, CDR2 YFSETQ. The CDR3 contains 13 residues. Trimming took 4 bases from V and 8 from J; bases not matched to a gene: 8.

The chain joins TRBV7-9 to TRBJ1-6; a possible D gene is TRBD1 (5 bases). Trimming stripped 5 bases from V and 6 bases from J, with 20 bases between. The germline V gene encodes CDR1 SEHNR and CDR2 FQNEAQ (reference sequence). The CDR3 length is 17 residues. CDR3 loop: CASSTRTSPISNSPLHF. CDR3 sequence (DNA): TGTGCCAGCAGCACAAGGACATCCCCGATCAGTAATTCACCCCTCCACTTT.

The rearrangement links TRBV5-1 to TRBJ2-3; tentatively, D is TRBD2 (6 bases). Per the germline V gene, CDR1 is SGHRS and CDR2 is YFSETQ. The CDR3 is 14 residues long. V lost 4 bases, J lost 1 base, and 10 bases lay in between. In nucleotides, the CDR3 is TGCGCCAGCAGCCTCGGGGAGGGCACAGATACGCAGTATTTT. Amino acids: CASSLGEGTDTQYF.

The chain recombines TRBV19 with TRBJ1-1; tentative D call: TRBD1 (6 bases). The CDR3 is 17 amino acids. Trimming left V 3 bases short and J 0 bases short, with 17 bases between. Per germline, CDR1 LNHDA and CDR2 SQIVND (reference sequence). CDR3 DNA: TGTGCCAGTAGTATGGCCCCAACAGGGATCATGAACACTGAAGCTTTCTTT. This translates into CASSMAPTGIMNTEAFF. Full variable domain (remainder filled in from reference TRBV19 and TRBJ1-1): DGGITQSPKYLFRKEGQNVTLSCEQNLNHDAMYWYRQDPGQGLRLIYYSQIVNDFQKGDIAEGYSVSREKKESFPLTVTSAQKNPTAFYLCASSMAPTGIMNTEAFFGQGTRLTVV.

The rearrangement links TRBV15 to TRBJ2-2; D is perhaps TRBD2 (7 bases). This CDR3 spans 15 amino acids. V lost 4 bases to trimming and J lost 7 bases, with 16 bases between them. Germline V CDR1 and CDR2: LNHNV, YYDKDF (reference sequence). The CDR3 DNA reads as TGTGCCACCAGCATACTTGCGGGGGCGGGCGGGGAGCTGTTTTTT. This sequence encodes CATSILAGAGGELFF.

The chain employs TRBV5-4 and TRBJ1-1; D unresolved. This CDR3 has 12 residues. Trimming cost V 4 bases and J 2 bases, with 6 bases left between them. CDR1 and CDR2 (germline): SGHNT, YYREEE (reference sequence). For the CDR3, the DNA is TGTGCCAGCAGCGAGGATAACACTGAAGCTTTCTTT. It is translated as CASSEDNTEAFF.

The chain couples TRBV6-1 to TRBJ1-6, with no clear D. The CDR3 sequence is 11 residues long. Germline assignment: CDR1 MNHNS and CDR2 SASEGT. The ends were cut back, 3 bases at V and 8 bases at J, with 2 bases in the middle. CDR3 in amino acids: CASSDYSPLHF. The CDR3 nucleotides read TGTGCCAGCAGTGACTATTCACCCCTCCACTTT.

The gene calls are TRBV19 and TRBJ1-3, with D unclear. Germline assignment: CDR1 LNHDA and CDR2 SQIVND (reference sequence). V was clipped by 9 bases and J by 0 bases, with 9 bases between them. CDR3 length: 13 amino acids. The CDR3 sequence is CARPRGSGNTIYF. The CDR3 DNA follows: TGTGCCAGACCGCGGGGCTCTGGAAACACCATATATTTT.

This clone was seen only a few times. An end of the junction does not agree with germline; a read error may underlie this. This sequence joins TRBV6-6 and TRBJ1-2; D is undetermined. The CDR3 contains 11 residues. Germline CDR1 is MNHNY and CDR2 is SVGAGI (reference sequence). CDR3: CASNQGSLGHF. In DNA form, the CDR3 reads TGTGCCAGCAATCAAGGGAGTTTGGGTCACTTC.

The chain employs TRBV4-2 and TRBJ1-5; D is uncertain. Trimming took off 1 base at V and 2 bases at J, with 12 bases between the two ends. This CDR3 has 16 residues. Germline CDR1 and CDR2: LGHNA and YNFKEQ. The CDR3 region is CASSQGATSGNQPQHF. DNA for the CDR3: TGTGCCAGCAGCCAAGGGGCGACTAGTGGCAATCAGCCCCAGCATTTT.

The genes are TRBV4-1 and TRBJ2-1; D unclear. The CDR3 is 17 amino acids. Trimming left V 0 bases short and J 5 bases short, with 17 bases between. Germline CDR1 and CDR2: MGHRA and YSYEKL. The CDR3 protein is CASSQDDLVPRDNEQFF. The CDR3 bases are TGCGCCAGCAGCCAAGACGATCTAGTGCCTAGAGACAATGAGCAGTTCTTC.

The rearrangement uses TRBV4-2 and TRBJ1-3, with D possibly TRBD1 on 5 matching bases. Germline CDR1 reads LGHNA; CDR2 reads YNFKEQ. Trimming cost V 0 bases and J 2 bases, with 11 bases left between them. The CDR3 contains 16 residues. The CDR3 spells CASSQDSTRAGNTIYF. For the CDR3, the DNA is TGTGCCAGCAGCCAAGACTCTACCAGGGCTGGAAACACCATATATTTT.

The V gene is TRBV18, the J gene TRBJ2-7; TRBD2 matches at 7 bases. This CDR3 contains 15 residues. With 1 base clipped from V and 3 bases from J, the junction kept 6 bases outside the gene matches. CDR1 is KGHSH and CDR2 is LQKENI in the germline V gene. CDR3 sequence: CASSPHGGIGYEQYF. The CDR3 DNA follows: TGTGCCAGCTCACCACACGGGGGGATTGGCTACGAGCAGTACTTC.

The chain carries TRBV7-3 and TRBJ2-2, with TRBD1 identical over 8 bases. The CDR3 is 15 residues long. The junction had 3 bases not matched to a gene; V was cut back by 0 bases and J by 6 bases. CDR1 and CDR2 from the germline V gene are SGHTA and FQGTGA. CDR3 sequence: CASSLTPGGAGELFF. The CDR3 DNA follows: TGTGCCAGCAGCTTAACCCCAGGGGGCGCCGGGGAGCTGTTTTTT.

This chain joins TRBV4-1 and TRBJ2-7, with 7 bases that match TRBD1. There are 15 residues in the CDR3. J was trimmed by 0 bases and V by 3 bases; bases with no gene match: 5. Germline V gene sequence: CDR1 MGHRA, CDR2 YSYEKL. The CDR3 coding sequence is TGCGCCAGCAGCCAGACCGGGACAGTCTCCTACGAGCAGTACTTC. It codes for CASSQTGTVSYEQYF.

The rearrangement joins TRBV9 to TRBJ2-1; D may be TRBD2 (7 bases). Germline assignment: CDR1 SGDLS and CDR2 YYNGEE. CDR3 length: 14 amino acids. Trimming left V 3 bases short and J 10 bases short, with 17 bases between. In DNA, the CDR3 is TGTGCCAGCAGCGCCCCGGGGGGCGGGCGAGAGCAGTTCTTC. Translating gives CASSAPGGGREQFF.

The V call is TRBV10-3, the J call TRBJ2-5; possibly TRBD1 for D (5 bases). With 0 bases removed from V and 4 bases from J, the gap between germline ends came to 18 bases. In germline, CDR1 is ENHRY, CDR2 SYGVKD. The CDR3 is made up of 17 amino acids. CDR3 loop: CAISESKVTPRGETQYF. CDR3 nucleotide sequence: TGTGCCATCAGTGAGTCGAAGGTGACCCCAAGGGGAGAGACCCAGTACTTC.

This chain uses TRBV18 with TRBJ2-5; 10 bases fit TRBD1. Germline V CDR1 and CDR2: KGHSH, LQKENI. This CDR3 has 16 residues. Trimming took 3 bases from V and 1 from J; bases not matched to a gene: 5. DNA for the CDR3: TGTGCCAGCTCACCCGGGACAGGGGATCTCCAAGAGACCCAGTACTTC. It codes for CASSPGTGDLQETQYF.